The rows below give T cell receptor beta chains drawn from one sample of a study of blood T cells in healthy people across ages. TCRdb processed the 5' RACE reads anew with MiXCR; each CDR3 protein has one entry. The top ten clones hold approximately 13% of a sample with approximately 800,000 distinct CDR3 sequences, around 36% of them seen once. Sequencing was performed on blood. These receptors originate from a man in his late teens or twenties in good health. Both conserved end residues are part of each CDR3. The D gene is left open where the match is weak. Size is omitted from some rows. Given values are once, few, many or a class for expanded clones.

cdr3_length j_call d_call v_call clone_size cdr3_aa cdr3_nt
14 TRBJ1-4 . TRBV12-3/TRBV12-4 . CASGPGGGNEKLFF TGTGCCAGCGGACCGGGGGGGGGGAATGAAAAACTGTTTTTT
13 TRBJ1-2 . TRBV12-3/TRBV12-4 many CASSFAGADGYTF TGTGCCAGCAGCTTCGCGGGGGCGGATGGCTACACCTTC
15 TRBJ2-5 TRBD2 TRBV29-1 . CSVPVAGGSINEQYF TGCAGCGTGCCTGTAGCGGGGGGCTCAATCAATGAGCAGTACTTC
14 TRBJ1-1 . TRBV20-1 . CSAPVVGLHTEAFF TGCAGTGCCCCAGTGGTGGGGTTGCACACTGAAGCTTTCTTT
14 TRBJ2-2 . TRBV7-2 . CASSPTERTGELFF TGTGCCAGCAGTCCGACAGAAAGGACCGGGGAGCTGTTTTTT
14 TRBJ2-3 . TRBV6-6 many CASSSLTDTDTQYF TGTGCCAGCAGTTCGCTGACAGACACAGATACGCAGTATTTT
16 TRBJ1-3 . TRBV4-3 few CASSQGLGGSGNTIYF TGCGCCAGCAGCCAAGGTCTCGGGGGTTCTGGAAACACCATATATTTT
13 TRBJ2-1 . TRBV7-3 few CASSVISGDEQFF TGTGCCAGCAGCGTAATATCCGGGGATGAGCAGTTCTTC
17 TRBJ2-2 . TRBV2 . CASVGPGGQLNTGELFF TGTGCCAGCGTGGGTCCGGGGGGCCAGCTAAACACCGGGGAGCTGTTTTTT
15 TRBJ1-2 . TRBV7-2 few CASSLEGGNVGGYTF TGTGCCAGCAGCTTAGAGGGGGGTAATGTCGGTGGCTACACCTTC
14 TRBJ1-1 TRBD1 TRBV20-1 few CSANRRTGVEGAFF TGCAGTGCTAACCGCCGCACAGGGGTTGAGGGAGCTTTCTTT
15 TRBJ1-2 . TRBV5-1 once CASSLSGGTGDVYTF TGCGCCAGCAGCTTGTCCGGAGGGACCGGGGATGTCTACACCTTC
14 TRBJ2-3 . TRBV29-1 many CSVNGQTSTDTQYF TGCAGCGTAAACGGACAGACTAGCACAGATACGCAGTATTTT
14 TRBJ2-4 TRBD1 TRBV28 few CASTQDGQGYIQYF TGTGCCAGCACACAAGATGGACAGGGTTACATTCAGTACTTC
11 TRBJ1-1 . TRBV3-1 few CASSQDGGAFF TGTGCCAGCAGCCAGGACGGAGGGGCTTTCTTT
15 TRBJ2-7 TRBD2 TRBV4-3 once CASSASSGGNVEQYF TGCGCCAGCAGCGCCTCTAGCGGGGGGAATGTTGAGCAGTACTTC
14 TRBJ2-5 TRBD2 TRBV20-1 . CSAPQRGRGETQYF TGCAGTGCTCCCCAGCGGGGGAGGGGAGAGACCCAGTACTTC
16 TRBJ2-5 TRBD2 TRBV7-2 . CASSLVAGENQETQYF TGTGCCAGCAGCTTAGTGGCGGGGGAGAACCAAGAGACCCAGTACTTC
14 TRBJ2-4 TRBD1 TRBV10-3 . CAISERTGKNIQYF TGTGCCATCAGTGAGAGGACAGGGAAAAACATTCAGTACTTC
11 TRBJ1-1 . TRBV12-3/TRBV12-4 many CAAGANTEAFF TGTGCCGCCGGAGCGAACACTGAAGCTTTCTTT
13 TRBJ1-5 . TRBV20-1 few CSARARGYQPQHF TGCAGTGCTAGGGCCAGGGGTTATCAGCCCCAGCATTTT
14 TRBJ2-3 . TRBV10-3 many CAISESRFTDTQYF TGTGCCATCAGTGAGTCGAGGTTCACAGATACGCAGTATTTT
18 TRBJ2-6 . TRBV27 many CASSLGGRLRSGANVLTF TGTGCCAGCAGTTTAGGGGGCAGGCTACGCTCTGGGGCCAACGTCCTGACTTTC
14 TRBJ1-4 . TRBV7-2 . CASSLNLVPEKLFF TGTGCCAGCAGCTTGAATCTGGTACCGGAAAAACTGTTTTTT
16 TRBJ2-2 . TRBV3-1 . CASSLHTGAITGELFF TGTGCCAGCAGCCTTCACACGGGGGCGATCACCGGGGAGCTGTTTTTT
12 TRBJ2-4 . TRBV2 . CASSDLGLLAYF TGTGCCAGCAGTGACTTGGGTCTTCTCGCGTACTTC
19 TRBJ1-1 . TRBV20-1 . CSARDPTGGPAPGGTEAFF TGCAGTGCTAGAGATCCGACCGGGGGGCCTGCGCCGGGGGGAACTGAAGCTTTCTTT
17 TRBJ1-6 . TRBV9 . CASSVAPDIGYNSPLHF TGTGCCAGCAGCGTAGCTCCGGACATAGGGTATAATTCACCCCTCCACTTT
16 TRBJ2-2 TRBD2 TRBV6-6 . CASSRLSGGNTGELFF TGTGCCAGCAGTCGCCTTAGCGGGGGGAACACCGGGGAGCTGTTTTTT
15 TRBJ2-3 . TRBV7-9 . CASSLGQGGRDTQYF TGTGCCAGCAGCTTAGGGCAGGGCGGACGCGATACGCAGTATTTT
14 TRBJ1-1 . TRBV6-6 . CASSYNPGGWGAFF TGTGCCAGCAGTTACAACCCCGGAGGGTGGGGAGCTTTCTTT
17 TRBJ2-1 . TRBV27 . CASSPGPGVRGDNEQFF TGTGCCAGCAGTCCCGGCCCGGGGGTCCGGGGCGACAATGAGCAGTTCTTC
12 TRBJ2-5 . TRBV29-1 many CSVARSQETQYF TGCAGCGTTGCCCGTTCGCAAGAGACCCAGTACTTC
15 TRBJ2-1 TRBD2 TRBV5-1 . CASSITGGIYNEQFF TGCGCCAGCAGTATCACGGGGGGTATTTACAATGAGCAGTTCTTC
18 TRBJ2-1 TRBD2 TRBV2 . CASRTGTSGGAFYNEQFF TGTGCCAGCAGAACCGGGACTAGCGGGGGGGCCTTTTACAATGAGCAGTTCTTC
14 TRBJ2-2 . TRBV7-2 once CASSVGHNTGELFF TGTGCCAGCAGCGTAGGACATAACACCGGGGAGCTGTTTTTT
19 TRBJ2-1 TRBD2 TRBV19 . CASSIQFPGTSGSHNEQFF TGTGCCAGTAGTATTCAGTTTCCCGGGACTAGCGGGTCCCACAATGAGCAGTTCTTC
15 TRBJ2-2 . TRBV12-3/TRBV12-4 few CASSLEHINTGELFF TGTGCCAGCAGTTTGGAACATATTAACACCGGGGAACTGTTTTTT
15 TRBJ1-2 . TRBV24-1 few CATSDSPAGGDGYTF TGTGCCACCAGTGATTCCCCCGCAGGAGGGGATGGCTACACCTTC
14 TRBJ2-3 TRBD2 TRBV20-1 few CSASWRGSTDTQYF TGCAGTGCTAGTTGGCGGGGGAGCACAGATACGCAGTATTTT
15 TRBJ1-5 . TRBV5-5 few CASSLTFYSNQPQHF TGTGCCAGCAGCTTGACATTTTATAGCAATCAGCCCCAGCATTTT
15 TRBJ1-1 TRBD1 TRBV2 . CASSPEGAIGTEAFF TGTGCCAGCAGTCCAGAGGGGGCCATCGGCACTGAAGCTTTCTTT
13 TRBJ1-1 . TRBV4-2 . CASSQRQDAEAFF TGTGCCAGCAGCCAGAGGCAGGACGCTGAAGCTTTCTTT
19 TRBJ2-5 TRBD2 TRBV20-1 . CSASGLRGDSHSERETQYF TGCAGTGCTAGTGGTCTCCGGGGGGACTCCCATTCGGAACGGGAGACCCAGTACTTC
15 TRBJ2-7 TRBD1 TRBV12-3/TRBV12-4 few CASSLGQGAWNEQYF TGTGCCAGCAGTTTAGGGCAGGGGGCATGGAATGAGCAGTACTTC
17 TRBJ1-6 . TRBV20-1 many CSARAAEGSSYNSPLHF TGCAGTGCTAGAGCGGCGGAGGGGAGCTCCTATAATTCACCCCTCCACTTT
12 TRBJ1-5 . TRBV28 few CASQWGNQPQHF TGTGCCAGCCAATGGGGCAATCAGCCCCAGCATTTT
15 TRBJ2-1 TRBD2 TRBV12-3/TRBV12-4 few CASSFGGSSGGEQFF TGTGCCAGCAGTTTTGGGGGGTCTAGCGGGGGTGAGCAGTTCTTC
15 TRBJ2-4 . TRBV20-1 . CSARPTGWEKNIQYF TGCAGTGCTAGGCCAACAGGTTGGGAGAAAAACATTCAGTACTTC
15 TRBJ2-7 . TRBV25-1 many CASSELGGGSYEQYF TGTGCCAGCAGTGAATTAGGGGGTGGCTCCTACGAGCAGTACTTC
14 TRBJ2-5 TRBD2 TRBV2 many CASELAGAQETQYF TGTGCCAGCGAACTAGCGGGGGCTCAAGAGACCCAGTACTTC
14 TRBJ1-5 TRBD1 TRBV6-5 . CASSGQGVSQPQHF TGTGCCAGCAGTGGACAGGGGGTAAGTCAGCCCCAGCATTTT
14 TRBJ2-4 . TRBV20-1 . CSAAGAIAKNIQYF TGCAGTGCTGCAGGCGCAATAGCCAAAAACATTCAGTACTTC
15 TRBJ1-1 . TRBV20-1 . CSARDWGPGGTEAFF TGCAGTGCTAGAGATTGGGGGCCCGGAGGCACTGAAGCTTTCTTT
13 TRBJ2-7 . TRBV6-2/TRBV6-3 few CASRRTASYEQYF TGTGCCAGCCGCCGGACGGCATCCTACGAGCAGTACTTC
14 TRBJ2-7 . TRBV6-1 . CASSEGRAVREQYF TGTGCCAGCAGTGAAGGGCGCGCGGTCCGGGAGCAGTACTTC
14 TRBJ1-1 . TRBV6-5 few CASTPTQGSTEAFF TGTGCCAGCACCCCCACGCAGGGGAGCACTGAAGCTTTCTTT
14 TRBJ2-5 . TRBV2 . CASTRDTAALEQYF TGTGCCAGCACGCGGGACACCGCAGCCCTTGAGCAGTACTTT